A selection of T cell receptor beta chains follows, all from one sample in a study of T cells in Graves' hyperthyroidism and ophthalmopathy. TCRdb called the multiplex PCR reads again in MiXCR, with one record for every CDR3 protein. The sample has about 660,000 distinct CDR3 sequences, roughly 46% seen once. The sequencing sample was made of peripheral blood or thyroid tissue (not recorded which). The receptors shown here come from an adult man with Graves' disease, either hyperthyroidism or ophthalmopathy (not recorded which). CDR3s include the opening cysteine and the closing phenylalanine or tryptophan.

J gene	V gene	CDR3 protein
TRBJ2-5	TRBV3-1	CASSPGQDGETQYF
TRBJ2-7	TRBV2	CASSEALVGAYEQYF
TRBJ1-2	TRBV9	CASSSGRRLGGYTF
TRBJ2-5	TRBV20-1	CSARVKGQGQETQYF
TRBJ2-7	TRBV2	CASSFLRGYEQYF
TRBJ2-5	TRBV2	CASSASLWTAGETQYF
TRBJ1-6	TRBV2	CASRGAQGPPLHF
TRBJ1-3	TRBV29-1	CSVARAGNTIYF
TRBJ2-7	TRBV7-9	CASSRRDRGGEQYF
TRBJ1-6	TRBV19	CASRRENSSPLHF
TRBJ2-7	TRBV10-3	CASSYRDTYEQYF
TRBJ1-1	TRBV10-2	CASRGEGRTEAFF
TRBJ2-2	TRBV7-9	CASSLVLDTGELFF
TRBJ1-6	TRBV20-1	CSAETGTSGGALHF
TRBJ1-3	TRBV5-1	CASSLTGSRYSGNTIYF
TRBJ2-7	TRBV7-2	CASSFRDRDGTYEQYF
TRBJ1-4	TRBV29-1	CSATVRGSEKLFF
TRBJ1-4	TRBV20-1	CSAHLRPSGNEKLFF
TRBJ2-2	TRBV29-1	CSGGGADGYTGELFF
TRBJ2-7	TRBV15	CATSSSRASPYEQYF
TRBJ2-7	TRBV7-8	CASSLIGGPYEQYF
TRBJ1-5	TRBV24-1	CATSDSDRVQPQHF
TRBJ1-2	TRBV19	CASSSRTGDYGYTF
TRBJ1-5	TRBV25-1	CASSVPLGGNQPQHF
TRBJ2-5	TRBV7-9	CASTPGGRAQYF
TRBJ1-5	TRBV7-2	CASSLGRGARPQHF
TRBJ1-6	TRBV25-1	CASSETDRVNSPLHF
TRBJ1-2	TRBV19	CASSAGTGVDYGYTF
TRBJ1-2	TRBV7-2	CASRRLNRGDLYGYTF
TRBJ2-7	TRBV7-9	CASSFRAGISYEQYF
TRBJ1-2	TRBV4-2	CASSPDVYGYTF
TRBJ1-2	TRBV2	CASRRIMDRGNYGYTF
TRBJ2-5	TRBV20-1	CSASSSLGETQYF
TRBJ1-5	TRBV11-2	CASSLSAALNQPQHF
TRBJ2-1	TRBV20-1	CSARDFGTDLGEQFF
TRBJ2-3	TRBV15	CATSRDSLAVTDTQYF
TRBJ1-4	TRBV12-3/TRBV12-4	CASSFPRGPTNEKLFF
TRBJ1-2	TRBV5-6	CASSLVVAGYTF
TRBJ2-5	TRBV6-1	CASTGTSGTQYF
TRBJ2-5	TRBV6-5	CASQTEGQETQYF
TRBJ1-4	TRBV10-3	CAISESGGREKLFF
TRBJ2-7	TRBV7-8	CASSKYSYEQYF
TRBJ2-5	TRBV7-2	CASRGGSTKTQYF
TRBJ1-2	TRBV7-9	CASSYTGTGGAGYGYTF
TRBJ1-3	TRBV9	CASSAGQGNTIYF
TRBJ2-5	TRBV7-9	CASSLQGLETQYF
TRBJ1-2	TRBV9	CASSNGTGGRYGYTF
TRBJ2-7	TRBV20-1	CSARELAGDEQYF
TRBJ1-2	TRBV4-2	CASSQENGISYGYTF
TRBJ1-1	TRBV19	CASSMGQFNTEAFF
TRBJ1-2	TRBV7-9	CASSQGGGANYGYTF
TRBJ2-7	TRBV19	CASSVRGQYEQYF
TRBJ1-5	TRBV2	CASSDVGVSNQPQHF
TRBJ1-1	TRBV20-1	CSARLDRGGTEAFF
TRBJ1-6	TRBV2	CASSEEAGRSPLHF
TRBJ1-2	TRBV9	CASSVGVGNYGYTF